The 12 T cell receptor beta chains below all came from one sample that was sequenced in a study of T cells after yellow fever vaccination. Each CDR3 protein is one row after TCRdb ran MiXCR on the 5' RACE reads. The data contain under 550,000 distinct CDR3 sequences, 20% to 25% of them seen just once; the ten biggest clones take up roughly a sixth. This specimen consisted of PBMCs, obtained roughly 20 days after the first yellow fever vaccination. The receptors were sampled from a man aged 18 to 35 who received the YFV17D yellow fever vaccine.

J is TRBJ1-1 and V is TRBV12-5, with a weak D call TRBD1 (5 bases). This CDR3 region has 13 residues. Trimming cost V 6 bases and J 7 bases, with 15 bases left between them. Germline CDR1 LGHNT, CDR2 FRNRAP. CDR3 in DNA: TGTGCTAGTGGGGGTCAGGGCTCGAGTGAAGCTTTCTTT. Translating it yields CASGGQGSSEAFF.

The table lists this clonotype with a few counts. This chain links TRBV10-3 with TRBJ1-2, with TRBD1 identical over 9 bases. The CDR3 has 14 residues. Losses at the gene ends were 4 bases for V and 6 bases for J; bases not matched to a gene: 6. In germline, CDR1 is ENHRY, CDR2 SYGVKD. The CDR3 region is CAISAARDRDGYTF. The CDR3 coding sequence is TGTGCCATCAGTGCGGCGAGGGACAGGGATGGCTACACCTTC.

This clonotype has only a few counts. CDR3 residues: CSARGIGGRQFF. The DNA for the CDR3 is TGCAGTGCTAGAGGTATTGGGGGGAGGCAGTTCTTC. The chain combines TRBV20-1 with TRBJ2-1; TRBD2 might be the D (6 bases). In germline, CDR1 is DFQATT, CDR2 SNEGSKA (reference sequence). V lost 1 base, J lost 12 bases, and 13 bases lay in between. This CDR3 spans 12 amino acids.

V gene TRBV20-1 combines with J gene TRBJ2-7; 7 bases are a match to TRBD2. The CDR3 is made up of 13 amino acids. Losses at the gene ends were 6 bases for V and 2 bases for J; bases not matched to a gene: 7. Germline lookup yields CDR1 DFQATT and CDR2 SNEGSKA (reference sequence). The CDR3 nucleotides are TGCAGTGCCCGACCTGGGGGGGCCTACGAGCAGTACTTC. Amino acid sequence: CSARPGGAYEQYF.

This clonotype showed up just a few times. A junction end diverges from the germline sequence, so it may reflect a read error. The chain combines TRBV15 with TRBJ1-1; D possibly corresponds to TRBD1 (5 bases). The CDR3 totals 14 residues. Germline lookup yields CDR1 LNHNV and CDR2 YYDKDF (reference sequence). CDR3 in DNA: TGTGCCACCAGCGGAGAGGGGTCGAACACTGAAGCTTTCTTT. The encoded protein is CATSGEGSNTEAFF.

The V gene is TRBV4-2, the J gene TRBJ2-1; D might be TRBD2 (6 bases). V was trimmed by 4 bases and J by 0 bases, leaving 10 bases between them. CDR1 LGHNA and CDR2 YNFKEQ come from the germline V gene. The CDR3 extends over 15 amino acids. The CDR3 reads CASSPPGGSYNEQFF. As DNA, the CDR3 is TGTGCCAGCAGCCCTCCCGGGGGCTCCTACAATGAGCAGTTCTTC.

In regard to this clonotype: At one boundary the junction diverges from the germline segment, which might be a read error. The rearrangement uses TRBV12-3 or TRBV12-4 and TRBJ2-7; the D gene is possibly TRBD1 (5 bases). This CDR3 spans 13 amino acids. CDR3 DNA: TGTGCCATCAGTTCCTGGACACCCTACGAGCAGTACTTC. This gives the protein CAISSWTPYEQYF.

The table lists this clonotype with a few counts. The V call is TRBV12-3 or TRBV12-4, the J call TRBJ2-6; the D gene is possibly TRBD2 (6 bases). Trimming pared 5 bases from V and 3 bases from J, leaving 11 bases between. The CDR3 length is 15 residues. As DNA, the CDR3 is TGTGCCAGCAGTCCGGGAGTTGATGGGGCCAACGTCCTGACTTTC. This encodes CASSPGVDGANVLTF.

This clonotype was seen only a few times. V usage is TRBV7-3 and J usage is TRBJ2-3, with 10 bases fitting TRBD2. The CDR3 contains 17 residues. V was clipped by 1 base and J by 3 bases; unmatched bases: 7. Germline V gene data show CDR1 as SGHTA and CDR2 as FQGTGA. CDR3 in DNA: TGTGCCAGCAGCTTAAGAGCGCAAGCGGGGGGGACAGATACGCAGTATTTT. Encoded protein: CASSLRAQAGGTDTQYF.

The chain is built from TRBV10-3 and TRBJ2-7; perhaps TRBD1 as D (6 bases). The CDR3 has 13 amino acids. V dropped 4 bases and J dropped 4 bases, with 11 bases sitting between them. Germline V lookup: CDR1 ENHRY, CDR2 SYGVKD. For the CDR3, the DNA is TGTGCCATCAGTGGCAGGGGTAGTTACGAGCAGTACGTC. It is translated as CAISGRGSYEQYV.

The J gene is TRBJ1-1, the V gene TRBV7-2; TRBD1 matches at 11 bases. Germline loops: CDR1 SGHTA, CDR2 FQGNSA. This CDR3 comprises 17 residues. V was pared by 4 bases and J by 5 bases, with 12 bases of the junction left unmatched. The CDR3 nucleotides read TGTGCCAGCAGCTCAACGCGAATGGACAGGGGGCGGACTGAAGCTTTCTTT. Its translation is CASSSTRMDRGRTEAFF.

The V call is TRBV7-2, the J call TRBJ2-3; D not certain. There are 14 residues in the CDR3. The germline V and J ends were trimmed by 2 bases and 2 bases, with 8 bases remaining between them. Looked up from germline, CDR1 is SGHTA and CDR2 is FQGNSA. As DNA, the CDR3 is TGTGCCAGCAGCTTACTGGCCATCACAGATACGCAGTATTTT. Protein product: CASSLLAITDTQYF.